This record concerns one T cell receptor (beta chain) sequence. Its antigen is not identified. This table comes from immunoSEQ multiplex PCR, and its TCRdb copy is limited to in-frame clones, with some not included. There are around 1.4 million clones in the sample; 98% to 99% occur only once, and 0.3% to 0.45% lies in the top ten. CDR1 and CDR2 from the germline V gene are SGHDN and FVKESK. J lost 5 bases, V lost 4 bases, and 12 bases had no gene match. CDR3 length: 16 amino acids. This sample is part of a study of shared clonotypes between healthy human individuals. Overall study findings and caveats: The study found roughly 5% of naive CD4 clonotypes shared across several donors.

The sequence derives from a man younger than 40 in good health. The V gene is TRBV14, the J gene TRBJ2-7, with TRBD1 matching over 9 bases. Material: naive CD4+ T cells sorted from blood. As for subset: CD45RA+ positively selected. Here the CDR3 reads CASSPHPHRGRDEQYF. The CDR3 DNA reads as TGTGCCAGCAGCCCACATCCCCACAGGGGGCGCGACGAGCAGTACTTC.